This is a list of T cell receptor beta chains from one sample in a study of T cell repertoires and HLA-DP antigens. Assay: immunoSEQ multiplex PCR; the TCRdb copy retains only in-frame clones and omits some. The sample has more than 90,000 clones, 90% to 95% seen once; the top ten hold about 0.3%. No antigens are known for them. Sample: CD4+ T cells from PBMCs. Every receptor here comes from a woman aged 18-29 years in good health and CMV-seronegative. The CDR3 runs from the conserved cysteine through the conserved F or W. A D gene is named only where the DNA matches it firmly. For some rows the clone size is stated as once, few or many, or as a class when expanded; others skip it.

-	TRBJ2-5	TRBD2	TRBV11-2	TGTGCCAGCAGCTTACCCCCTAGCGGGGGGTCGGAGACCCAGTACTTC	CASSLPPSGGSETQYF
-	TRBJ1-6	TRBD1	TRBV27	TGTGCCAGCAGTTTAGAGAGGACAGGGCGTTCACCCCTCCACTTT	CASSLERTGRSPLHF
-	TRBJ2-5	-	TRBV6-1	TGTGCCAGCACCCCCTCGAGGGTGGAGACCCAGTACTTC	CASTPSRVETQYF
-	TRBJ1-4	-	TRBV7-2	TGTGCCAGCAGCCCTCGTGCAACTAATGAAAAACTGTTTTTT	CASSPRATNEKLFF
few	TRBJ1-6	-	TRBV5-4	TGTGCCAGCAGCTTGGGTGGGGGGGCGCTCAGGAATTCACCCCTCCACTTT	CASSLGGGALRNSPLHF
-	TRBJ1-6	-	TRBV7-3	TGTGCCAGCAGCACCCGGGCTAGAGATTCACCCCTCCACTTT	CASSTRARDSPLHF
-	TRBJ1-1	-	TRBV2	TGTGCCAGCAGTGAATACTGGGAAGCTTTCTTT	CASSEYWEAFF
-	TRBJ2-3	-	TRBV5-5	TGTGCCAGCAGCTTGAGTGATACGCAGTATTTT	CASSLSDTQYF
-	TRBJ2-3	-	TRBV5-4	TGTGCCAGCAGCTTCGCAGACGGGGATACGCAGTATTTT	CASSFADGDTQYF
once	TRBJ1-1	-	TRBV6-5	TGTGCCAGCACAAGAGGCACTGAAGCTTTCTTT	CASTRGTEAFF
-	TRBJ2-1	TRBD2	TRBV7-8	TGTGCCAGCAGCTTACGGGGGGGCTCCTACAATGAGCAGTTCTTC	CASSLRGGSYNEQFF
-	TRBJ2-7	-	TRBV15	TGTGCCACCAGCAGAGATCTAAGGCACTCCTACGAGCAGTACTTC	CATSRDLRHSYEQYF
-	TRBJ2-5	TRBD1	TRBV6-1	TGTGCCAGCAGCTGGACAGGGAGGGAGACCCAGTACTTC	CASSWTGRETQYF
-	TRBJ2-4	TRBD1	TRBV28	TGTGCCAGCAGTCCGGGGACAGGCAAAAACATTCAGTACTTC	CASSPGTGKNIQYF
-	TRBJ1-5	TRBD1	TRBV28	TGTGCCAGTTACCCCCGACAGGGCTACAATCAGCCCCAGCATTTT	CASYPRQGYNQPQHF
-	TRBJ2-3	-	TRBV2	TGTGCCAGCAGAGGAGGAGCTAGCACAGATACGCAGTATTTT	CASRGGASTDTQYF
-	TRBJ1-4	TRBD1	TRBV15	TGTGCCACCAGCAGAGATCGGGTCAGGGGGCTTGCGAACACTAATGAAAAACTGTTTTTT	CATSRDRVRGLANTNEKLFF
-	TRBJ2-3	-	TRBV27	TGTGCCAGCAGTTCTTTGGATACGCAGTATTTT	CASSSLDTQYF
-	TRBJ2-7	-	TRBV7-8	TGTGCCAGCAGCTTAATCCTTAGGGGATCTGCCTACGAGCAGTACTTC	CASSLILRGSAYEQYF
-	TRBJ2-1	-	TRBV9	TGTGCCAGCAGCCCCCAGGGTTGGTCCTACAATGAGCAGTTCTTC	CASSPQGWSYNEQFF
-	TRBJ2-1	-	TRBV11-2	TGTGCCAGCAGCTCCCGTCTTCCGGGAGCCTACAATGAGCAGTTCTTC	CASSSRLPGAYNEQFF
-	TRBJ1-2	-	TRBV6-5	TGTGCCAGCAGTTACTCCGGGCGGGGCTATGGCTACACCTTC	CASSYSGRGYGYTF
-	TRBJ2-7	-	TRBV18	TGTGCCAGCTCACCAAATGGCCCCGAGCAGTACTTC	CASSPNGPEQYF
once	TRBJ2-1	-	TRBV28	TGTGCCAGCAGAATTACCGGGACTCTTAGCTCCTACAATGAGCAGTTCTTC	CASRITGTLSSYNEQFF
few	TRBJ1-2	-	TRBV10-3	TGTGCCATCAGCCAGGGTACTGGCTACACCTTC	CAISQGTGYTF
-	TRBJ1-1	TRBD1	TRBV7-6	TGTGCCAGCAGCGGCCGACAGGGGGCGCCGGTGGGGAACACTGAAGCTTTCTTT	CASSGRQGAPVGNTEAFF
-	TRBJ2-5	-	TRBV5-1	TGCGCCAGCAGCTTGGCCCGCGGTCGGGAGACCCAGTACTTC	CASSLARGRETQYF
-	TRBJ2-3	TRBD2	TRBV9	TGTGCCAGCAGCGTAGAGGCTAGCGGGGGGCACGGAGATACGCAGTATTTT	CASSVEASGGHGDTQYF
-	TRBJ2-3	TRBD2	TRBV7-6	TGTGCCAGCAGCTTAGTGGCGTTGGTTAGCGGGGGGGATCGGAATACGCAGTATTTT	CASSLVALVSGGDRNTQYF